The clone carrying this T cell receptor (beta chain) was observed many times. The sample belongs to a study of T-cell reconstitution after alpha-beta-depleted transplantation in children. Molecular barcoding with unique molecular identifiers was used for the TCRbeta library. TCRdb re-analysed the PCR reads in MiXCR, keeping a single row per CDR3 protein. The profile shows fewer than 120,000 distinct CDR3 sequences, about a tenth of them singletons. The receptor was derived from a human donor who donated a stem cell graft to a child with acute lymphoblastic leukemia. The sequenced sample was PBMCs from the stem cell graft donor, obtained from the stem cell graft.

CDR3 nucleotides: TGTGCCAGCAGTTTTGGGCAGTTCTCTGGAAACACCATATATTTT. It codes for CASSFGQFSGNTIYF. This chain joins TRBV28 and TRBJ1-3; no reliable D call. Per the germline V gene, CDR1 is MDHEN and CDR2 is SYDVKM. The ends were cut back, 3 bases at V and 0 bases at J, with 9 bases in the middle. The CDR3 runs 15 residues.